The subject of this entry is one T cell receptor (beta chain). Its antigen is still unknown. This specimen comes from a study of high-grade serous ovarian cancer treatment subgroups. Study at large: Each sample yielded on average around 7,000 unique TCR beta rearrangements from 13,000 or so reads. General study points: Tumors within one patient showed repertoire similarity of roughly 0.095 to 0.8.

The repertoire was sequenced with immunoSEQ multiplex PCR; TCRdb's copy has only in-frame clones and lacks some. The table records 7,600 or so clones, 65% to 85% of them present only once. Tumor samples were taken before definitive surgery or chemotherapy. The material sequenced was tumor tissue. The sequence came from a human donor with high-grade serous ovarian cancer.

The CDR3 region is CASSSALSYEQYF. The CDR3 region has the DNA TGCGCCAGCAGCTCGGCTCTCTCCTACGAGCAGTACTTC. The chain uses TRBV5-1 and TRBJ2-7, with D unresolved. This CDR3 comprises 13 residues. V lost 3 bases to trimming and J lost 0 bases, with 7 bases between them. Germline values: CDR1 SGHRS, CDR2 YFSETQ.